A single sample gave rise to the 7 T cell receptor beta chains below, sequenced in a study of breast tumors, draining lymph nodes, adjacent tissues. Breast cancer patients provided tissue from their axillary draining lymph nodes. TCRdb used MiXCR to reprocess the multiplex PCR reads, holding one entry per CDR3 protein. Of approximately 190,000 distinct CDR3 sequences listed, around 29% are singletons. Source material: axillary lymph node tissue. These receptors were taken from a female donor with breast cancer. Some clones in this sample may be carry-over from other donors' samples.

The chain links TRBV25-1 to TRBJ2-1; TRBD2 matches at 11 bases. The germline gives CDR1 MGHDK, CDR2 SYGVNS. The V and J ends lost 4 bases and 6 bases, in that order; junction bases with no gene match: 11. The CDR3 sequence is 17 residues long. In DNA, the CDR3 is TGTGCCAGCAGTGCTACGGCCACTAGCGGGGGCCTCAATGAGCAGTTCTTC. Amino acids: CASSATATSGGLNEQFF.

This clonotype was seen ten or more times. Here the CDR3 reads CASSLWGGDYNSPLHF. The CDR3 coding sequence is TGTGCCAGCAGCTTATGGGGGGGCGATTATAATTCACCCCTCCACTTT. The V and J genes are TRBV5-8 and TRBJ1-6; maybe TRBD1 (6 bases). Germline lookup yields CDR1 SGHTS and CDR2 YDEGEE. This CDR3 region has 16 residues. Trimming pared 2 bases from V and 4 bases from J, leaving 13 bases between.

This clonotype was seen repeatedly, ten times or more. The V call is TRBV20-1, the J call TRBJ2-7; possibly TRBD1 or TRBD2 for D (5 bases each). The CDR3 runs to 15 residues. The germline gives CDR1 DFQATT, CDR2 SNEGSKA (reference sequence). Trimming cost V 5 bases and J 2 bases, with 19 bases left between them. As DNA, the CDR3 is TGCAGTGCTGCTAGGTTGGTAGAGGGGCCCTACGAGCAGTACTTC. Its translation is CSAARLVEGPYEQYF.

This clonotype came up many times. The genes are TRBV30 and TRBJ1-6, with D maybe TRBD1 (6 bases). The CDR3 is made up of 15 amino acids. The V end was cut by 1 base, the J end by 10 bases, with 17 bases between. Per the germline V gene, CDR1 is GTSNPN and CDR2 is SVGIG (reference sequence). CDR3 DNA sequence: TGTGCCTGGAGTGGCGACCAACAGGGAGGATCACCCCTCCACTTT. Amino acid sequence: CAWSGDQQGGSPLHF.

A remark on this clonotype: With a much larger clone just one base away, this may be a read error. The V call is TRBV3-1, the J call TRBJ2-7; D uncertain. Germline loops: CDR1 LGHDT, CDR2 YNNKEL (reference sequence). The CDR3 runs 15 residues. The CDR3 DNA sequence: TGTCCCAGCAGCCAAGATATGACTCGATCCTGGGAGCAGTACTTC. Translation gives CPSSQDMTRSWEQYF.

This clonotype was recorded at least ten times. This clone may be a read error of a much larger clone one base away. The genes are TRBV5-6 and TRBJ2-2; 9 nucleotides align to TRBD1. Trimming removed 4 bases from V and 4 bases from J; junction bases left unmatched: 2. The CDR3 runs to 14 residues. CDR1 is SGHDT and CDR2 is YYEEEE in the germline V gene. CDR3 amino acids: CASSRTGATGELFF. The CDR3 DNA reads TGTGCCAGCAGCCGGACAGGGGCCACCGGGGAGCTGTTTTTT.

A note on this clonotype: A much more abundant neighbour one base away suggests this may be a read error. The genes are TRBV2 and TRBJ1-3; D unclear. From germline, CDR1 is SNHLY and CDR2 FYNNEI. The CDR3 runs to 12 residues. The CDR3 bases are TGTGCCTGCAGTGAGCAGGAATACACCATATATTTT. It is translated as CACSEQEYTIYF.